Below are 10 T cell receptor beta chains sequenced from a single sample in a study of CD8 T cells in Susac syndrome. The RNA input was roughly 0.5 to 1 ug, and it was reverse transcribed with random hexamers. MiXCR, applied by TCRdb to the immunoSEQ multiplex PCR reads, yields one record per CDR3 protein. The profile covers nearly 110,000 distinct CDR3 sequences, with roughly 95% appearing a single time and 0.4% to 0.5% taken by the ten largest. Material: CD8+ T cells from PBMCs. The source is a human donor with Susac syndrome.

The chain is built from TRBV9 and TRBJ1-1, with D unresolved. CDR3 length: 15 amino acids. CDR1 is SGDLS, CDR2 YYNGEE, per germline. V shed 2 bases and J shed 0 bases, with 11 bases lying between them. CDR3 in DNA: TGTGCCAGCAGCGTGTCAGGCGATCTGAACACTGAAGCTTTCTTT. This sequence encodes CASSVSGDLNTEAFF.

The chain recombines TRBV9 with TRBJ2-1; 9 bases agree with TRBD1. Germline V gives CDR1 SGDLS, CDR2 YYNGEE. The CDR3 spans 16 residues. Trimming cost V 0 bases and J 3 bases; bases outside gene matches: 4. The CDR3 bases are TGTGCCAGCAGCGTAGAGGGACAGGGCGGCTACAATGAGCAGTTCTTC. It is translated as CASSVEGQGGYNEQFF.

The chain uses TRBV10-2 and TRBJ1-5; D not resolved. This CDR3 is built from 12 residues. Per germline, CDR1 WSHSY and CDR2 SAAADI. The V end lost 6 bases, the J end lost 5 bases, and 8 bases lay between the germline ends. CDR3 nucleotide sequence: TGCGCCAGCAGCGATTTGGATCAGCCCCAGCATTTT. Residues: CASSDLDQPQHF.

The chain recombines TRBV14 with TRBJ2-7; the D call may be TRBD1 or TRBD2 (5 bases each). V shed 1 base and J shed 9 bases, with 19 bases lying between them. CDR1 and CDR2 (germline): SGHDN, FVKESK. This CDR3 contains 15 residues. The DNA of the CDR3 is TGTGCCAGCAGCCAAGCCGGGACGGGCCCTGCTGGGCAGTACTTC. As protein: CASSQAGTGPAGQYF.

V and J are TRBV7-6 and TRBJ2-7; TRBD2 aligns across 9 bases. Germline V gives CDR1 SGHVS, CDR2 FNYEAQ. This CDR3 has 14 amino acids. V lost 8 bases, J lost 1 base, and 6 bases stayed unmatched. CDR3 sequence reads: CASSIAGESYEQYF. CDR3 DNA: TGTGCCAGCTCCATAGCGGGGGAGTCCTACGAGCAGTACTTC.

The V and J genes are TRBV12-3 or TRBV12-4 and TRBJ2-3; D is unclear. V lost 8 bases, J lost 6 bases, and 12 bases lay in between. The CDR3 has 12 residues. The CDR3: CASGMDVDTQYF. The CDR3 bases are TGTGCCAGCGGGATGGATGTGGATACGCAGTATTTT.

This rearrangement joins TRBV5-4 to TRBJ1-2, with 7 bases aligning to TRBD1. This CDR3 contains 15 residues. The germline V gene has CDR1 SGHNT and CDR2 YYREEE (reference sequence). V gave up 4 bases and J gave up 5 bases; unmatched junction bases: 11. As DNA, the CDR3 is TGTGCCAGCAGCCCGTTTACCACAGGGGAATATGGCTACACCTTC. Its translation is CASSPFTTGEYGYTF.

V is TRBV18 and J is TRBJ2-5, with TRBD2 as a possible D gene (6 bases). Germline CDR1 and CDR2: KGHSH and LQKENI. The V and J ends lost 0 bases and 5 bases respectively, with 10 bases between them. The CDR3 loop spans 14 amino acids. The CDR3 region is CASSPPEGGETQYF. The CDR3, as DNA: TGTGCCAGCTCACCACCGGAGGGCGGGGAGACCCAGTACTTC.

CDR3 DNA: TGTGCCAGCAGTTACAGCGGACAGGGGGGGGCTGAAGCTTTCTTT. Its translation: CASSYSGQGGAEAFF. This chain connects TRBV6-5 to TRBJ1-1; 10 bases are a match to TRBD1. From germline, CDR1 is MNHEY and CDR2 SVGAGI. Losses at the gene ends were 2 bases for V and 6 bases for J; bases not matched to a gene: 6. This CDR3 region has 15 residues.

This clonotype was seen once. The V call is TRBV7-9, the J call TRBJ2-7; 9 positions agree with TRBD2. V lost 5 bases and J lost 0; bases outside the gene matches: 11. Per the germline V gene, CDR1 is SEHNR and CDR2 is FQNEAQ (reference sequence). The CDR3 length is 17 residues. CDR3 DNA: TGTGCCAGCAGCGGGGGGCTAGCGGGGCGGTCCTCCTACGAGCAGTACTTC. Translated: CASSGGLAGRSSYEQYF.